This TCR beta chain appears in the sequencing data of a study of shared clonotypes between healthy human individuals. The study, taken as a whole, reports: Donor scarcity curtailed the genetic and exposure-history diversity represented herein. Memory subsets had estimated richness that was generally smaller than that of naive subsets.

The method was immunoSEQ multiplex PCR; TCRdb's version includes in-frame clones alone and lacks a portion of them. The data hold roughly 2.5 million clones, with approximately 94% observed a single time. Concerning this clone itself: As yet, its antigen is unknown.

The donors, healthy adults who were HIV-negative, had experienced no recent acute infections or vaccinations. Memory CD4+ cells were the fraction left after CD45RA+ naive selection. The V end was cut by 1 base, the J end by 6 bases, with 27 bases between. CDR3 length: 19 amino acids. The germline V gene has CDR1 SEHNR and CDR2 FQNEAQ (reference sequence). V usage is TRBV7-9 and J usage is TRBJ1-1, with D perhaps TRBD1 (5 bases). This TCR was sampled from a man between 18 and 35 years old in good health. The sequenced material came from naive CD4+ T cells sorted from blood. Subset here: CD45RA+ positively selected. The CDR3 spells CASSLGPLAGGGERSEAFF. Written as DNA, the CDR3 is TGTGCCAGCAGCTTAGGCCCTTTAGCCGGTGGGGGGGAGCGTTCTGAAGCTTTCTTT.